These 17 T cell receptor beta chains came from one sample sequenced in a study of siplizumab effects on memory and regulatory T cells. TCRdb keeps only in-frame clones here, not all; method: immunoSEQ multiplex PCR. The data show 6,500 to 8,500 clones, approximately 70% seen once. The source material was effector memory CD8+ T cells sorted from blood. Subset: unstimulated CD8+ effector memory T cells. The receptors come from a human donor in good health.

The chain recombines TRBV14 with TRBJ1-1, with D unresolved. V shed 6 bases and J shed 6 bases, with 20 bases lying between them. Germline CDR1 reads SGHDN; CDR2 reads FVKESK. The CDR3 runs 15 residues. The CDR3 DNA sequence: TGTGCCAGCAGGCGTTTTGACGGGGAGGTTGCTGAAGCTTTCTTT. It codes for CASRRFDGEVAEAFF. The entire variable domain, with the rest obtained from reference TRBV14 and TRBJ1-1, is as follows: EAGVTQFPSHSVIEKGQTVTLRCDPISGHDNLYWYRRVMGKEIKFLLHFVKESKQDESGMPNNRFLAERTGGTYSTLKVQPAELEDSGVYFCASRRFDGEVAEAFFGQGTRLTVV.

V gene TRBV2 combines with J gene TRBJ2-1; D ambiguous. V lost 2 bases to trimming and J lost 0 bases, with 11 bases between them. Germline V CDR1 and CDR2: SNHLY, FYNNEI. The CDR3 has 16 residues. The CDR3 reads CASSETEPSSYNEQFF. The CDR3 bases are TGTGCCAGCAGTGAAACAGAGCCGAGCTCCTACAATGAGCAGTTCTTC.

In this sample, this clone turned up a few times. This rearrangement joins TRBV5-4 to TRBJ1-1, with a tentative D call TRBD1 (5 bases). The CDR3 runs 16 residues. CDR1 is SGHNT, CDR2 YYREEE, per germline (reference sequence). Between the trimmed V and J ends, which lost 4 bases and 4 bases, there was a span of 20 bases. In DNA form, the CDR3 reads TGTGCCAGCAGCGACCCTATCCAAGAGGGGAGCACTGAAGCTTTCTTT. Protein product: CASSDPIQEGSTEAFF.

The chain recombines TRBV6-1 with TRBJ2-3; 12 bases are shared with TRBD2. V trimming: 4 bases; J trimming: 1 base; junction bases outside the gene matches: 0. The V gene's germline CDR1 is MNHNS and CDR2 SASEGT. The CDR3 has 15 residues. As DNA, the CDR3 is TGTGCCAGCAGTGGACTAGCGGGAGGCACAGATACGCAGTATTTT. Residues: CASSGLAGGTDTQYF.

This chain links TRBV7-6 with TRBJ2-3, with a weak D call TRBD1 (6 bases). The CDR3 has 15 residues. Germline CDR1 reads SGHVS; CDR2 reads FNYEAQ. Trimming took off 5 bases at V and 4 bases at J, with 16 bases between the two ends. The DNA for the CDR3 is TGTGCCAGCAGCGCCACAGGGATTGGGGCAGATACGCAGTATTTT. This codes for CASSATGIGADTQYF.

In DNA, the CDR3 is TGCGCCAGCAGCTTGGCCGCCAGGGGGCCTGGAAACACCATATATTTT. It specifies CASSLAARGPGNTIYF. V is TRBV5-1 and J is TRBJ1-3; 8 nucleotides agree with TRBD1. CDR1 is SGHRS, CDR2 YFSETQ, per germline. V was clipped by 0 bases and J by 2 bases; unmatched bases: 4. The length of the CDR3 is 16 residues.

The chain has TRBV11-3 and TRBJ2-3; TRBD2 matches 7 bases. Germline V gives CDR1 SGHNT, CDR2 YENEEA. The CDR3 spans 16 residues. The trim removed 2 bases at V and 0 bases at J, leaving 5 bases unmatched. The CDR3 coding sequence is TGTGCCAGCAGCTTAAAACTAGCGCCAAGCACAGATACGCAGTATTTT. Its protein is CASSLKLAPSTDTQYF.

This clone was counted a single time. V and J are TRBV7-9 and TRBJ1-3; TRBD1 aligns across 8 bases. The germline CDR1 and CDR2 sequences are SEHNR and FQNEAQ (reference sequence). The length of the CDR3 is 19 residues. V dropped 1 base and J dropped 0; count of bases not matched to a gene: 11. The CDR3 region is CASSLGFTPGQDSGNTIYF. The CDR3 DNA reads TGTGCCAGCAGCTTAGGTTTTACCCCGGGACAGGACTCTGGAAACACCATATATTTT.

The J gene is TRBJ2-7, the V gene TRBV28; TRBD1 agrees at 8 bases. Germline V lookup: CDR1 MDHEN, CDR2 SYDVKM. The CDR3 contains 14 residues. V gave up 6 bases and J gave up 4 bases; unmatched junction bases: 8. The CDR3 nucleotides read TGTGCCAGCAGACCCCGACAGGGGTCGTACGAGCAGTACTTC. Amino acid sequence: CASRPRQGSYEQYF.

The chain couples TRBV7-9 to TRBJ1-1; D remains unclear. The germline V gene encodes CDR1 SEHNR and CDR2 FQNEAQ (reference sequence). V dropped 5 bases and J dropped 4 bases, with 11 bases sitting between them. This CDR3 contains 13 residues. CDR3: CASSPDTGTEAFF. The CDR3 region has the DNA TGTGCCAGCAGCCCCGACACGGGCACTGAAGCTTTCTTT.

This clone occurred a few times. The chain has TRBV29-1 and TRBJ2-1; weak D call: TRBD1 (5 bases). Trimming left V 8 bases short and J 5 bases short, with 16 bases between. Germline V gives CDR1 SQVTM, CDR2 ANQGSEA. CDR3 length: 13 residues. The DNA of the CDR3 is TGCAGCTTCAGGGATCTCCAACACAATGAGCAGTTCTTC. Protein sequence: CSFRDLQHNEQFF.

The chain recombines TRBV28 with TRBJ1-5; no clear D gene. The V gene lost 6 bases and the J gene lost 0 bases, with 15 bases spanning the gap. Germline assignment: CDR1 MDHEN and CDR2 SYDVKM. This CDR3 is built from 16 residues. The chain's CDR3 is CASSSAETYSNQPQHF. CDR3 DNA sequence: TGTGCCAGCAGCTCCGCCGAGACTTATAGCAATCAGCCCCAGCATTTT.

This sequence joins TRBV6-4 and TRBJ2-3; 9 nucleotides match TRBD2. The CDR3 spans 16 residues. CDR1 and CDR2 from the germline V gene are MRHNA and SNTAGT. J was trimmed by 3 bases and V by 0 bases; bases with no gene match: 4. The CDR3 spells CASSDSSGSATDTQYF. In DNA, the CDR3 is TGTGCCAGCAGTGACTCTAGCGGGAGTGCAACAGATACGCAGTATTTT.

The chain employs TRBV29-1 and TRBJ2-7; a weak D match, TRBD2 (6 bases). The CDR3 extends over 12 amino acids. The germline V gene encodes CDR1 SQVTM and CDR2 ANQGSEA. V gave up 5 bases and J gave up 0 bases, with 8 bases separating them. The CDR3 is CSVRESSYEQYF. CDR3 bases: TGCAGCGTTCGGGAGAGCTCCTACGAGCAGTACTTC.

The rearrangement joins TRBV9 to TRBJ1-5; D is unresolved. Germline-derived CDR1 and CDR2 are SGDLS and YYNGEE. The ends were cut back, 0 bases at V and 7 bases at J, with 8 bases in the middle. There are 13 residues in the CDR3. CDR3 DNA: TGTGCCAGCAGCGTAGCTAGTGGACAGCCCCAGCATTTT. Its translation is CASSVASGQPQHF.

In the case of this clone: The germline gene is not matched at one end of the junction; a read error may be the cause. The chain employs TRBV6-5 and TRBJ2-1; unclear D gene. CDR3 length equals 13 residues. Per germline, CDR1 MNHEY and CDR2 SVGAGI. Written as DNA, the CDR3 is TGTGCCAGCAGACCCCCGCTGGGGAATGGGCAGTTCTTC. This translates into CASRPPLGNGQFF.

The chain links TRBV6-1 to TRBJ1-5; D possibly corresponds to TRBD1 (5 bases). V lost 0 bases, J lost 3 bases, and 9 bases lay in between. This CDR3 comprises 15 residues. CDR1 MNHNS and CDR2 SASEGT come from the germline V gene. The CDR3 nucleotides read TGTGCCAGCAGTGAAGCCCGAGGGGACAATCAGCCCCAGCATTTT. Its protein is CASSEARGDNQPQHF.